This T cell receptor (beta chain) stems from a study of molecular identifiers for immune sequencing clone quantification. Study context: Replicates involved a five-way split of RNA from 20,000 or 100,000 naive CD8 cells, with sequencing of four. Study observations and caveats: Should identical TCR molecules share a barcode, the sizes of highly expanded clones could be underestimated.

This CDR3 region has 17 residues. The germline CDR1 and CDR2 sequences are MNHEY and SVGEGT. The trim removed 5 bases at V and 6 bases at J, leaving 17 bases unmatched. This clonotype was found many times. What it binds is not known. Listed TCR primers and previously described methods were used for bulk TCR libraries. TCRdb ran MiXCR on the PCR reads and lists one entry per CDR3 protein. Of over 600,000 distinct CDR3 sequences detected, less than 20% appear once; the ten largest clones hold under 0.95%. The chain uses TRBV6-2 or TRBV6-3 and TRBJ1-1; 8 bases agree with TRBD1. The source material was naive CD8+ T cells from blood, with Jurkat cell RNA spiked in. Specified subset: FACS-sorted CD8+CD4-CCR7+CD45RA+ naive T cells. This clonotype originated in a human donor in good health. Some libraries in this study had Jurkat cell RNA spiked in. CDR3 DNA: TGTGCCAGCAGTATGTTTTCACCGAGACAGGGGATTTCTGAAGCTTTCTTT. Encoded protein: CASSMFSPRQGISEAFF.